This record concerns one T cell receptor (beta chain) sequence. This sample is part of a study of metastatic and nonmetastatic thyroid tumors. Patients had received no treatment of any kind before thyroid surgery. In the authors' methods: A distant-metastasis classifier for papillary thyroid cancer was built using CDR3 differences across clinicopathological groups. TCRdb re-called clones from the PCR reads using MiXCR. The V and J calls reflect TCRdb's pipeline rather than the authors' work. Found here are several thousand clones, around 32% of them singletons; the top ten hold around 48%. CDR3 length: 16 residues. The germline V and J ends were trimmed by 6 bases and 4 bases, with 16 bases remaining between them. Germline-derived CDR1 and CDR2 are MNHNS and SASEGT.

The sample was adjacent normal tissue. This chain joins TRBV6-1 and TRBJ1-6; tentative D call: TRBD1 (6 bases). The source is a female donor with papillary thyroid cancer or a benign thyroid nodule (not recorded which). Some clones in this sample may be carry-over from other donors' samples. CDR3 sequence: CASSPKRGGYNSPLHF. The DNA for the CDR3 is TGTGCCAGCAGCCCCAAGAGGGGGGGTTATAATTCACCCCTCCACTTT.